This T cell receptor (beta chain) was obtained from a study of T cells in Graves' hyperthyroidism and ophthalmopathy. For Graves' hyperthyroidism to be stable, ophthalmopathy could not progress within 18 months. Patients showing uncontrolled infection, other autoimmune disease, pregnancy or lactation were ineligible. This clonotype was detected many times. Trimming removed 1 base at V and 1 base at J, with 7 bases between. This CDR3 is 15 amino acids long. Germline V gene data show CDR1 as SEHNR and CDR2 as FQNEAQ (reference sequence). What was amplified from RNA transcripts were TCR beta CDR3 regions. Carried out on the TCR CDR3, a first-round RT-PCR used the HTBI primer set. TCRdb processed the multiplex PCR reads anew with MiXCR; each CDR3 protein has one entry. The data show more than 300,000 distinct CDR3 sequences, about 13% seen once.

The clonotype comes from a woman between 18 and 29 years old with Graves' hyperthyroidism. This chain links TRBV7-9 with TRBJ2-2; D remains ambiguous. What was sequenced was blood. CDR3 nucleotide sequence: TGTGCCAGCAGCTTAGACAGTGGGAACACCGGGGAGCTGTTTTTT. It encodes CASSLDSGNTGELFF.